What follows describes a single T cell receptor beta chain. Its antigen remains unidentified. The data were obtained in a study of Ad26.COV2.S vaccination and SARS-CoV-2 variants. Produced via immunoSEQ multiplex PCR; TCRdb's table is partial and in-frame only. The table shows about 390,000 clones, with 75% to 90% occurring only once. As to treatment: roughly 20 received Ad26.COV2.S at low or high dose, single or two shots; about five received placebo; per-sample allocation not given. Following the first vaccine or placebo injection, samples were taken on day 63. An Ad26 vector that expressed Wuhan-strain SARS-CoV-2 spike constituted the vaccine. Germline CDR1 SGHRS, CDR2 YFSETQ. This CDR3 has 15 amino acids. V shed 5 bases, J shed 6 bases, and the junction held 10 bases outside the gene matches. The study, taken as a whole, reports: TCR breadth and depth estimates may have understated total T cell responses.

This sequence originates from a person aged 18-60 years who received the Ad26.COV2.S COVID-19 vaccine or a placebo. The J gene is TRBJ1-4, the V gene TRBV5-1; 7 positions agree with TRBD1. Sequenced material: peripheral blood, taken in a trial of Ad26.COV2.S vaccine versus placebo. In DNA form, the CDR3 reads TGCGCCAGCAGGCCGGAGACAGGGTATGATGAAAAACTGTTTTTT. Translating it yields CASRPETGYDEKLFF.